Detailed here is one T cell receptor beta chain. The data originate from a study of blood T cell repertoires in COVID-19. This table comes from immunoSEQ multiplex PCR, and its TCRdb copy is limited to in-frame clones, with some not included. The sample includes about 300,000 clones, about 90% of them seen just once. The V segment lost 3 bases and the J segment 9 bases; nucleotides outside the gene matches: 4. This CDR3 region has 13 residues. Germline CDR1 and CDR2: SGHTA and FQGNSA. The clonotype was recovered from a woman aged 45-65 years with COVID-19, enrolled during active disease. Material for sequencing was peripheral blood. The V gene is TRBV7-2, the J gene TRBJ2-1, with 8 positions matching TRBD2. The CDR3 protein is CASSFREGGEQFF. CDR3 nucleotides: TGTGCCAGCAGCTTCCGGGAGGGGGGTGAGCAGTTCTTC.